The 8 T cell receptor beta chains given below trace back to one sample, sequenced in a study of OX40 agonist ivuxolimab in advanced cancers. Assay used: immunoSEQ multiplex PCR; TCRdb lists only in-frame clones, some missing. The sample carries around 20,000 clones, roughly three quarters recorded once. The sequenced sample was CD4+ or CD8+ T cells sorted from blood, obtained in a trial of the OX40 agonist ivuxolimab. The receptor source for this set is an adult with an advanced solid tumor such as melanoma, head and neck, liver or kidney cancer.

This clone is labeled as medium-sized (0.01 to 0.1%). The V gene is TRBV10-3, the J gene TRBJ2-7, with D possibly being TRBD2 (6 bases). The V gene's germline CDR1 is ENHRY and CDR2 SYGVKD. V was clipped by 3 bases and J by 1 base, with 10 bases between them. The CDR3 length is 14 residues. The CDR3 nucleotides read TGTGCCATCAGTGACGACGGGGGTTCCTACGAGCAGTACTTC. Translation gives CAISDDGGSYEQYF.

This clone occurred once. V is TRBV29-1 and J is TRBJ2-5; tentatively, D is TRBD1 (6 bases). The germline V gene encodes CDR1 SQVTM and CDR2 ANQGSEA. This CDR3 comprises 13 residues. Trimming removed 6 bases from V and 2 bases from J, with 13 bases in between. Written as DNA, the CDR3 is TGCAGCGTCACCCGACAGGTACAAGAGACCCAGTACTTC. Translation: CSVTRQVQETQYF.

The chain links TRBV5-4 to TRBJ2-2, with 10 nucleotides matching TRBD2. Germline lookup yields CDR1 SGHNT and CDR2 YYREEE (reference sequence). V trimming: 4 bases; J trimming: 1 base; junction bases outside the gene matches: 1. The CDR3 is made up of 15 amino acids. The DNA for the CDR3 is TGTGCCAGCAGCGTAGCGGGGGGGAACACCGGGGAGCTGTTTTTT. Its translation is CASSVAGGNTGELFF.

A single count supports this clone. The CDR3 DNA reads as TGTGCCAGCAGTCGGGGACAGGGAATACAGCCCCAGCATTTT. It codes for CASSRGQGIQPQHF. The J gene is TRBJ1-5, the V gene TRBV27, with 9 bases that match TRBD1. The CDR3 contains 14 residues. V gave up 5 bases and J gave up 7 bases; unmatched junction bases: 6. Germline V gene data show CDR1 as MNHEY and CDR2 as SMNVEV (reference sequence).

The chain combines TRBV6-5 with TRBJ2-2; D is ambiguous. Germline V lookup: CDR1 MNHEY, CDR2 SVGAGI. V lost 0 bases, J lost 4 bases, and 6 bases lay in between. This CDR3 comprises 14 residues. The CDR3 region is CASSYSQATGELFF. The CDR3 DNA follows: TGTGCCAGCAGTTACTCACAAGCCACCGGGGAGCTGTTTTTT.

V and J are TRBV7-2 and TRBJ2-4, with 12 nucleotides matching TRBD2. After removal of 1 base from V and 2 bases from J, the junction contained 9 bases not matched to a gene. Germline V gene data show CDR1 as SGHTA and CDR2 as FQGNSA. This CDR3 region has 19 residues. This CDR3 is CASSLGLGGTSGSKNIQYF. The CDR3 DNA reads as TGTGCCAGCAGCTTAGGATTAGGGGGGACTAGCGGGTCCAAAAACATTCAGTACTTC.

The CDR3 DNA follows: TGTGCCAGCAGCTCCTCGCGCAGCTCCTACAATGAGCAGTTCTTC. Translating it yields CASSSSRSSYNEQFF. The gene calls are TRBV9 and TRBJ2-1, with D hard to call. CDR3 length: 15 residues. Germline V gene data show CDR1 as SGDLS and CDR2 as YYNGEE. Trimming stripped 4 bases from V and 0 bases from J, with 11 bases between.

CDR3 loop: CASTYDGSNYGYTF. The CDR3 region has the DNA TGTGCCAGCACCTACGACGGATCTAACTATGGCTACACCTTC. The chain combines TRBV9 with TRBJ1-2; D is unclear. V shed 6 bases and J shed 0 bases, with 12 bases lying between them. CDR1 and CDR2 (germline): SGDLS, YYNGEE. The CDR3 has 14 amino acids.